This T cell receptor beta chain was captured by sequencing in a study of cytomegalovirus exposure and HLA in healthy donors. Overall study results and limits: 150 or so TCR beta chains were listed as cytomegalovirus-associated.

The PCR made use of 60 Vbeta and 13 Jbeta primers. The repertoire was sequenced with immunoSEQ multiplex PCR; TCRdb's copy has only in-frame clones and lacks some. The data hold approximately 200,000 clones, with approximately 84% observed a single time. Donors had nominal health at sampling but likely had unrecorded immune exposures. Trimming left V 6 bases short and J 0 bases short, with 21 bases between. This CDR3 region has 17 residues. The germline V gene encodes CDR1 SGHAT and CDR2 FQNNGV. Note on this clone: Antigen: not known.

This TCR derives from a boy aged 5-17 years in good health and CMV-seronegative. This chain uses TRBV11-2 with TRBJ2-7, with a possible D match to TRBD1 (5 bases). The material sequenced was PBMCs. The CDR3 coding sequence is TGTGCCAGCAGAGGGGCGTTGGGGCCAGCGAGCTCCTACGAGCAGTACTTC. This codes for CASRGALGPASSYEQYF.